A selection of T cell receptor beta chains follows, all from one sample in a study of early T cells in non-severe SARS-CoV-2 infection. TCRdb reprocessed the 5' RACE reads with MiXCR, giving one entry per CDR3 protein. The data contain about 79,000 distinct CDR3 sequences, about 11% of them singletons. The sequencing input was whole blood. The origin of the receptors is an adult who was a healthcare worker with PCR-confirmed SARS-CoV-2 infection or an uninfected control (not recorded which). Each CDR3 is given with its conserved first and last residue. Fields, in order: V gene, J gene, CDR3 protein.

>TRBV29-1|TRBJ2-5
CSVVISVVYQETQYF
>TRBV28|TRBJ2-1
CASTIKPAGPQFEQFF
>TRBV28|TRBJ1-3
CASSLTGGSGNTIYF
>TRBV7-2|TRBJ2-3
CASSPSKDTQYF
>TRBV20-1|TRBJ1-1
CSVRGNPLTEAFF
>TRBV11-2|TRBJ1-4
CASSRTQRTNEKLFF
>TRBV5-6|TRBJ2-7
CASSLSSLEQYF
>TRBV5-6|TRBJ2-7
CASSLGVYEQYF
>TRBV4-3|TRBJ2-7
CASSQDVQVLDEQYF
>TRBV11-2|TRBJ2-7
CASSLVGEQYF
>TRBV12-3/TRBV12-4|TRBJ1-2
CASSPIVSGPSYGYTF
>TRBV6-5|TRBJ2-7
CASKWGEGAEQYF
>TRBV6-6|TRBJ2-7
CASSLRDIPYEQYF
>TRBV6-2/TRBV6-3|TRBJ2-2
CASILDGSNTGELFF
>TRBV19|TRBJ1-5
CASGGEGLQPQHF
>TRBV20-1|TRBJ2-3
CSARKPADTQYF
>TRBV7-6|TRBJ2-7
CASSSNIGQRGYEQYF
>TRBV20-1|TRBJ2-7
CSASAGAPYEQYF
>TRBV5-1|TRBJ2-7
CASSPRADSYEQYF
>TRBV4-1|TRBJ2-5
CASSQDRLAMGMTQYF
>TRBV5-6|TRBJ1-2
CASSLGMENYGYTF
>TRBV11-2|TRBJ1-2
CASSLGSGYGYTF
>TRBV11-2|TRBJ2-3
CASSLGPSISPDTQYF
>TRBV7-2|TRBJ2-7
CASSLVGGTLSSYEQYF
>TRBV6-2/TRBV6-3|TRBJ2-1
CASSYTLRGAGHNEQFF
>TRBV6-5|TRBJ1-5
CASSWGQFGQPQHF
>TRBV13|TRBJ2-5
CASSLKMGGRQETQYF
>TRBV7-9|TRBJ2-2
CASSKVGTSANTGELFF
>TRBV20-1|TRBJ2-4
CSARDYLAKNIQYF
>TRBV2|TRBJ1-3
CASSVTGEGNTIYF
>TRBV12-3/TRBV12-4|TRBJ1-1
CASSLAAVMNTEAFF